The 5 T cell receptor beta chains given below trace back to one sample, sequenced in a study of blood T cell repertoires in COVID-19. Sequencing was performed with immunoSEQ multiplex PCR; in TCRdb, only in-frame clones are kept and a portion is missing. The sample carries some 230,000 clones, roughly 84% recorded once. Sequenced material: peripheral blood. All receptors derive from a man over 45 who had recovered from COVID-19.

CDR3 DNA: TGTGCCAGCAGCTTGGAAGGTTCCGGGTCTGAAACTGAAGCTTTCTTT. It codes for CASSLEGSGSETEAFF. The chain uses TRBV5-5 and TRBJ1-1; D gene ambiguous. V lost 0 bases, J lost 5 bases, and 17 bases lay in between. The CDR3 is 16 amino acids. CDR1 and CDR2 from the germline V gene are SGHKS and YYEKEE (reference sequence).

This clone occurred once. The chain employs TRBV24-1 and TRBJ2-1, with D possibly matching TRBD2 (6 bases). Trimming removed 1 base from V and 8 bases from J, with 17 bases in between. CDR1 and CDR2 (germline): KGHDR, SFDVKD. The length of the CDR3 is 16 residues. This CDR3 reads CATSDFRGGEMYEQFF. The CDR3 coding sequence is TGTGCCACCAGTGATTTTCGGGGCGGGGAGATGTATGAGCAGTTCTTC.

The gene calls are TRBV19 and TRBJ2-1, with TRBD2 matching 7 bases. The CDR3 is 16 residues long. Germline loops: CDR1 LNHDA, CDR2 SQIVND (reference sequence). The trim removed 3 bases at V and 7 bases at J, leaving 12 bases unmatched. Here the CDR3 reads CASSIGGAGRKNEQFF. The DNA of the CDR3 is TGTGCCAGTAGTATTGGTGGAGCGGGAAGGAAGAATGAGCAGTTCTTC.

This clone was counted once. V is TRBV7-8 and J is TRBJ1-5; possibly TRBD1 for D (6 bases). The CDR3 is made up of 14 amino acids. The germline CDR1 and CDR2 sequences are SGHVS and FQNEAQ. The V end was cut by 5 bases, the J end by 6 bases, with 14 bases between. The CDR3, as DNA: TGTGCCAGCAGCCCTCAGGGGAACGGTCAGCCCCAGCATTTT. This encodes CASSPQGNGQPQHF.

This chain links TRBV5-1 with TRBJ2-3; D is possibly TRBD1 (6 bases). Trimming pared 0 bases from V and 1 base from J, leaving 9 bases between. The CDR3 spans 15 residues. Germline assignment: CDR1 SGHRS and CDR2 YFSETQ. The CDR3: CASSLGQVGTDTQYF. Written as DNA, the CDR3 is TGCGCCAGCAGCTTGGGACAGGTCGGCACAGATACGCAGTATTTT. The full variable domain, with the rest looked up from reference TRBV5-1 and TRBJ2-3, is KAGVTQTPRYLIKTRGQQVTLSCSPISGHRSVSWYQQTPGQGLQFLFEYFSETQRNKGNFPGRFSGRQFSNSRSEMNVSTLELGDSALYLCASSLGQVGTDTQYFGPGTRLTVL.